This TCR beta chain was obtained from a study of shared clonotypes between healthy human individuals (TCRdb year 2020). Looking at the study overall: The cohort comprised a couple of women and three men aged 18 to 49 years. Between about 0.9 and 10 billion PBMCs per donor were obtained by leukapheresis. To increase sequencing depth and limit assay-specific biases, TCR repertoire library preparation and sequencing were carried out by different laboratories using diverse techniques. To estimate repertoire size and how much clonotype sharing occurs between individuals, the study deeply sequenced the blood TCR repertoires of several healthy adults. For each donor, CD4 naive and CD4 memory were each run on three plates, CD8 naive on two plates, and CD8 memory on one plate. The full study reports these points: Pairwise subsampling indicated that sequencing depth was expected to affect the degree of clonotype sharing among donors. Clonotypes shared by all four sorted-subset donors showed higher generation probabilities than non-shared clonotypes. Because the study included only a small number of donors, the genetic and exposure-history diversity represented was limited. Sampling was restricted to blood, and TCR repertoires in tissues likely differ from the TCR repertoires found in blood. Incomplete sequencing was indicated by rarefaction of sorted-subset datasets, despite the large sequencing depth. Larger estimated clonotype richness was generally found for naive subsets than for memory subsets. Sharing across a handful of donors was observed for roughly 5% of naive CD4, less than 4% of naive CD8, 2% to 2.5% of memory CD4, and roughly 0.43% of memory CD8 clonotypes.

TCR CDR3 regions were amplified from genomic DNA by multiplex PCR using the deep immunoSEQ assay. Extracted genomic DNA from each cell subset was spread evenly across all wells of several immunoSEQ 96-well plates, with each plate serving as a replicate. For sorted subsets, roughly 200 ng genomic DNA, equal to about 30,000 T cell genomes, was loaded into each replicate PCR. Purified libraries were quantified with a Qubit 3.0 fluorometer, sized on a Bioanalyzer 2100, and re-quantified with the KAPA Library Quantification kit. Each immunoSEQ 96-well plate was sequenced on its own single-read 150-cycle Illumina NextSeq 550 flow cell. The published analysis was carried out like this. Because the immunoSEQ output included only junctional sequences and no quality scores, the filtering could not be the same as the filtering used for full-length reads. To assign V/J genes and CDR3, sequences were annotated using PyIR, a Python wrapper for IgBLAST v1.9, with IMGT germline references. Reads with weak V/J assignments (E-value above 1e-6), missing CDR3, stop codons, out-of-frame junctions, or ambiguous translated residues were removed. V3J clonotypes were defined as sequences sharing an identical inferred V gene, J gene, and CDR3 amino acid sequence. To compute the percentage overlap between repertoires, the number of shared unique clonotypes was divided by the size of the smaller repertoire. RTK rarefaction, the Chao1 estimator, and Recon v2.1 estimates of unobserved clonotypes were used to assess repertoire richness. For all TCRbeta clonotypes obtained by the gDNA method from several donors, generation probabilities were computed with OLGA. TCRdb provides this immuneACCESS table in a form limited to in-frame rearrangements. Some clones are lacking; in checked studies, under half of them reflect an unresolved V gene, and why the rest are absent is not known. The V and J calls and clone size come from that table; D and trimming were worked out from the DNA. Present in this sample are over 2,000,000 clones, 90% to 95% of which were seen just once. The ten largest account for roughly 1.7% of the sample.

CD8 naive samples were CD45RO-negative cells positively selected for CCR7, giving a CD45RA+CCR7+ population that excluded TemRA cells. The donors were healthy, HIV-negative adults who had no recently reported acute infections or vaccinations. All donors were Caucasian adults living in Nashville, Tennessee, USA. Blood was obtained by leukapheresis, after which PBMCs were separated by Ficoll-Histopaque density gradient centrifugation and cryopreserved in liquid nitrogen vapor phase. Analytical flow cytometry was used to check the purity and quantity of every magnetically sorted T cell population. Genomic DNA was isolated from every sorted fraction and measured by UV absorbance on a Nanodrop 2000c. Relative to germline, V is missing 5 bases and J is missing 9 bases, with 13 bases of the junction outside any gene match. Taken from cysteine to phenylalanine, the CDR3 has 15 residues. Only the CDR3 DNA is retained, 45 bases long and in frame from the first base. CDR1 and CDR2 are read off the germline V gene as SGHAT and FQNNGV.

For this clone: Its cognate antigen has yet to be identified. Base qualities are missing; no much larger clone stands one base away.

Material for sequencing was naive CD8+ T cells from PBMCs. The cell subset or site label, as the study defines it: CD45RA+CCR7+. This receptor chain uses TRBV11-2 and TRBJ2-1, and 7 bases in between align with TRBD2. The receptor was derived from a man aged 18 to 29 in good health. Some clones in this sample may be carry-over from other donors' samples. The DNA is as follows: TGTGCCAGCAGCCCGGCCCGGACGGGAGGTGCTGAGCAGTTCTTC. It translates to CASSPARTGGAEQFF. Outside the CDR3, residues come from the reference TRBV11-2 and TRBJ2-1 proteins, so the full variable domain is: EAGVAQSPRYKIIEKRQSVAFWCNPISGHATLYWYQQILGQGPKLLIQFQNNGVVDDSQLPKDRFSAERLKGVDSTLKIQPAKLEDSAVYLCASSPARTGGAEQFFGPGTRLTVL.